This T cell receptor (beta chain) was profiled in a study of blood T cells in healthy people across ages. General study findings and limits: What prevented conclusive comparison of naive and antigen-experienced cells was that PBMCs were unsorted. Estimates of diversity drawn from one million T cells were considered underestimates.

With a J-beta primer mix and a sample-barcoded 5' primer, a second PCR ran roughly 7 to 11 cycles. MiXCR was run by TCRdb on the 5' RACE reads, yielding one entry per CDR3 protein. Among 650,000 to 1,000,000 distinct CDR3 sequences listed, roughly 34% were seen once. This clonotype showed up many times. Its antigen is not known. The clonotype comes from a man aged 18 to 29 in good health. Material for sequencing was blood.

CDR3 region: CSAGLRDTDTQYF. The CDR3 DNA reads TGCAGTGCAGGCCTTAGGGACACAGATACGCAGTATTTT. The gene calls are TRBV20-1 and TRBJ2-3; D uncertain. This CDR3 region has 13 residues. CDR1 and CDR2 (germline): DFQATT, SNEGSKA (reference sequence). V was cut by 6 bases and J by 2 bases, with 12 bases left in between.